This paragraph covers one T cell receptor (beta chain) sequence. These data belong to a study of blood T cell repertoires in COVID-19. The assay was immunoSEQ multiplex PCR, and TCRdb's table has in-frame clones only and misses some. The data hold some 48,000 clones, with approximately 84% observed a single time. There are 15 residues in the CDR3. V lost 2 bases to trimming and J lost 4 bases; unmatched junction nucleotides: 6. The germline V gene encodes CDR1 SGHAT and CDR2 FQNNGV. The sequenced sample consisted of peripheral blood. The chain carries TRBV11-2 and TRBJ1-1, with 8 bases fitting TRBD1. This sequence was found in a man aged 45-65 years with acute or convalescent COVID-19. This chain's CDR3 is CASSLPLDRATEAFF. The CDR3 nucleotides read TGTGCCAGCAGCTTACCTCTGGACAGGGCCACTGAAGCTTTCTTT.